Each of the 17 T cell receptor beta chains below was sequenced from the same sample in a study of blood T cell repertoires in COVID-19. Here immunoSEQ multiplex PCR was the method, and the copy in TCRdb shows in-frame clones only, minus some. In the table there are 150,000 to 200,000 clones, approximately 90% of which are singletons. Sequenced input: peripheral blood. The source is a man aged 60-69 years with active or convalescent COVID-19.

This sequence joins TRBV15 and TRBJ1-2; TRBD1 matches at 9 bases. Germline loops: CDR1 LNHNV, CDR2 YYDKDF (reference sequence). With 3 bases clipped from V and 6 bases from J, the junction kept 14 bases outside the gene matches. The CDR3 runs to 17 residues. CDR3 in amino acids: CATSRGSTGGHSDGYTF. The CDR3 bases are TGTGCCACCAGCAGGGGTAGCACAGGGGGCCATTCAGATGGCTACACCTTC.

This sequence joins TRBV24-1 and TRBJ1-3; TRBD1 agrees at 7 bases. V lost 1 base and J lost 0; bases outside the gene matches: 11. Germline values: CDR1 KGHDR, CDR2 SFDVKD. The CDR3 length is 19 residues. CDR3 sequence: CATSDLGRGNHYSGNTIYF. CDR3 coding DNA: TGTGCCACCAGTGATTTAGGCAGGGGGAACCACTACTCTGGAAACACCATATATTTT.

The chain links TRBV6-4 to TRBJ2-3, with TRBD2 identical over 8 bases. CDR1 and CDR2 (germline): MRHNA, SNTAGT. The CDR3 consists of 15 residues. V was pared by 6 bases and J by 3 bases, with 8 bases of the junction left unmatched. The CDR3 sequence: CASSERGFKTDTQYF. The CDR3 nucleotides are TGTGCCAGCAGCGAGCGGGGGTTCAAAACAGATACGCAGTATTTT.

The chain employs TRBV4-2 and TRBJ2-5; the match to TRBD2 covers 10 bases. This CDR3 comprises 17 residues. V shed 1 base and J 1 base; nucleotides not matched to a gene: 6. Germline-derived CDR1 and CDR2 are LGHNA and YNFKEQ. The CDR3 is CASSQAWGLASQETQYF. The CDR3 DNA sequence: TGTGCCAGCAGCCAAGCATGGGGACTAGCGAGCCAAGAGACCCAGTACTTC.

This chain connects TRBV14 to TRBJ2-3; TRBD2 agrees at 9 bases. This CDR3 has 16 amino acids. J was trimmed by 2 bases and V by 1 base; bases with no gene match: 4. Germline assignment: CDR1 SGHDN and CDR2 FVKESK. CDR3: CASSQGASGVTDTQYF. The CDR3 DNA follows: TGTGCCAGCAGCCAAGGGGCTAGCGGGGTCACAGATACGCAGTATTTT. Drawing the rest from reference TRBV14 and TRBJ2-3, the complete variable domain is EAGVTQFPSHSVIEKGQTVTLRCDPISGHDNLYWYRRVMGKEIKFLLHFVKESKQDESGMPNNRFLAERTGGTYSTLKVQPAELEDSGVYFCASSQGASGVTDTQYFGPGTRLTVL.

This chain uses TRBV3-1 (or the pseudogene TRBV3-2) with TRBJ2-2, with 10 bases identical to TRBD1. This CDR3 is 17 amino acids long. With V trimmed by 2 bases and J by 5 bases, 8 bases remained unmatched. Germline V gene lookup returns CDR1 LGHDT and CDR2 YNNKEL (reference sequence). Here the CDR3 reads CASSQPRTGGRTGELFF. The CDR3 DNA reads TGTGCCAGCAGCCAACCTCGGACAGGGGGAAGAACCGGGGAGCTGTTTTTT.

V is TRBV4-1 and J is TRBJ1-1; D remains ambiguous. Trimming removed 0 bases at V and 4 bases at J, with 12 bases between. Germline values: CDR1 MGHRA, CDR2 YSYEKL. The CDR3 has 15 amino acids. DNA of the CDR3: TGCGCCAGCAGCCAAGAGGGAGGAGCGGGCACTGAAGCTTTCTTT. Protein: CASSQEGGAGTEAFF.

The rearrangement joins TRBV9 to TRBJ1-4; D unclear. V was shortened by 2 bases and J by 2 bases, with 16 bases between the two germline ends. The CDR3 consists of 17 residues. The germline gives CDR1 SGDLS, CDR2 YYNGEE. The CDR3 reads CASSVGNTWETNEKLFF. CDR3 sequence (DNA): TGTGCCAGCAGCGTCGGGAACACTTGGGAGACTAATGAAAAACTGTTTTTT.

The chain joins TRBV19 to TRBJ1-1, with TRBD1 as a possible D gene (6 bases). V was cut by 0 bases and J by 4 bases, with 12 bases left in between. The CDR3 has 15 residues. From germline, CDR1 is LNHDA and CDR2 SQIVND (reference sequence). The CDR3 DNA reads as TGTGCCAGTAGTATAGATGTGGGAGGGGGCACTGAAGCTTTCTTT. Residues: CASSIDVGGGTEAFF. The entire variable domain, with the rest obtained from reference TRBV19 and TRBJ1-1, is as follows: DGGITQSPKYLFRKEGQNVTLSCEQNLNHDAMYWYRQDPGQGLRLIYYSQIVNDFQKGDIAEGYSVSREKKESFPLTVTSAQKNPTAFYLCASSIDVGGGTEAFFGQGTRLTVV.

J is TRBJ2-2 and V is TRBV7-6, with TRBD2 matching 8 bases. The V and J ends lost 6 bases and 5 bases, in that order; junction bases with no gene match: 8. The CDR3 contains 15 residues. The germline V gene has CDR1 SGHVS and CDR2 FNYEAQ. The CDR3 is CASSNGGARTGELFF. The CDR3 bases are TGTGCCAGCAGTAACGGGGGGGCCAGAACCGGGGAGCTGTTTTTT. Full variable domain (outside the CDR3, taken from reference TRBV7-6 and TRBJ2-2): GAGVSQSPRYKVTKRGQDVALRCDPISGHVSLYWYRQALGQGPEFLTYFNYEAQQDKSGLPNDRFSAERPEGSISTLTIQRTEQRDSAMYRCASSNGGARTGELFFGEGSRLTVL.

This clone came up a few times. The chain has TRBV19 and TRBJ1-3; tentative D call: TRBD1 (6 bases). V lost 8 bases and J 4 bases, leaving 9 bases between the germline ends. Germline V lookup: CDR1 LNHDA, CDR2 SQIVND (reference sequence). This CDR3 spans 12 amino acids. The CDR3 protein is CASEGGGNTIYF. As DNA, the CDR3 is TGTGCCAGTGAAGGGGGAGGAAACACCATATATTTT.

This chain uses TRBV10-3 with TRBJ1-1; D is possibly TRBD1 (6 bases). Germline lookup yields CDR1 ENHRY and CDR2 SYGVKD. CDR3 length: 15 amino acids. V lost 6 bases, J lost 0 bases, and 14 bases lay in between. CDR3 nucleotides: TGTGCCATCAGGGACAGAGAAGCGATGAACACTGAAGCTTTCTTT. Encoded protein: CAIRDREAMNTEAFF.

The chain carries TRBV7-8 and TRBJ1-1; unclear D gene. The germline V gene has CDR1 SGHVS and CDR2 FQNEAQ. The CDR3 is 14 residues long. V was clipped by 2 bases and J by 3 bases, with 10 bases between them. The CDR3 loop reads CASSLFRGDTEAFF. The CDR3 nucleotides read TGTGCCAGCAGCTTATTCCGGGGAGACACTGAAGCTTTCTTT.

This chain links TRBV27 with TRBJ2-7; no firm D call. This CDR3 spans 15 amino acids. V was pared by 3 bases and J by 5 bases, with 17 bases between. Per the germline V gene, CDR1 is MNHEY and CDR2 is SMNVEV (reference sequence). The CDR3 loop reads CASSFQQAGYHEQYF. The CDR3, as DNA: TGTGCCAGCAGTTTCCAGCAGGCAGGCTACCACGAGCAGTACTTC.

This clone was recorded only once. The genes are TRBV27 and TRBJ2-7; 10 nucleotides agree with TRBD1. The germline V gene has CDR1 MNHEY and CDR2 SMNVEV (reference sequence). The V segment lost 4 bases and the J segment 8 bases; nucleotides outside the gene matches: 11. This CDR3 has 15 residues. CDR3 amino acids: CASSSTTGTGEQQYF. The CDR3 DNA is TGTGCCAGCAGTTCCACCACCGGGACAGGGGAACAGCAGTACTTC.

This rearrangement joins TRBV20-1 to TRBJ2-1; 7 nucleotides align to TRBD2. CDR1 is DFQATT, CDR2 SNEGSKA, per germline (reference sequence). This CDR3 region has 11 residues. Unmatched junction bases numbered 0, after V lost 3 bases and J lost 7 bases. The CDR3 nucleotides are TGCAGTGCTAGGGGGGGGAATGAGCAGTTCTTC. Translated, it gives CSARGGNEQFF.

This chain connects TRBV27 to TRBJ2-7; possible D gene TRBD1, 6 bases. This CDR3 has 12 residues. In germline, CDR1 is MNHEY, CDR2 SMNVEV (reference sequence). Deletions cut 3 bases from V and 7 bases from J, with 10 bases between. The chain's CDR3 is CASSFWGREQYF. Written as DNA, the CDR3 is TGTGCCAGCAGTTTCTGGGGGCGGGAGCAGTACTTC.